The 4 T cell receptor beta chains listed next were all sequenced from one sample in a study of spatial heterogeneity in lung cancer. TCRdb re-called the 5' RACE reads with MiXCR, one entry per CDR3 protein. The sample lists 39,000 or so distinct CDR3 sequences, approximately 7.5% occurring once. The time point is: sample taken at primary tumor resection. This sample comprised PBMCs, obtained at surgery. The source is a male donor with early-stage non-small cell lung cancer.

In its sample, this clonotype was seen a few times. The CDR3: CASSIRREVDRVEAFF. The CDR3 DNA sequence: TGTGCCAGCAGCATACGCCGGGAGGTCGATCGGGTTGAAGCTTTCTTT. This chain connects TRBV7-2 to TRBJ1-1, with D hard to call. Trimming took 5 bases from V and 7 from J, leaving 23 bases between them. The CDR3 sequence is 16 residues long. CDR1 and CDR2 from the germline V gene are SGHTA and FQGNSA. The whole variable domain, remainder taken from reference TRBV7-2 and TRBJ1-1, is GAGVSQSPSNKVTEKGKDVELRCDPISGHTALYWYRQSLGQGLEFLIYFQGNSAPDKSGLPSDRFSAERTGGSVSTLTIQRTQQEDSAVYLCASSIRREVDRVEAFFGQGTRLTVV.

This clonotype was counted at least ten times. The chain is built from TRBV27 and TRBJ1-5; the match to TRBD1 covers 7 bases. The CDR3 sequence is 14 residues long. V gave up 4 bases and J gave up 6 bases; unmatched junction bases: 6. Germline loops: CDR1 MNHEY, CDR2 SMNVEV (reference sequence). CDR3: CASSSRQGSQPQHF. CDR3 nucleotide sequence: TGTGCCAGCAGTTCACGACAGGGCTCTCAGCCCCAGCATTTT.

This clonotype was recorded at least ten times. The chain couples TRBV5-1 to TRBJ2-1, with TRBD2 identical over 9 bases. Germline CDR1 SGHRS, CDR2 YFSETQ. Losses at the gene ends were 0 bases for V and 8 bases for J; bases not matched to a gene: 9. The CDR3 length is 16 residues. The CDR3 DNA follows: TGCGCCAGCAGCTTGGCCCCCAGCGGGGGGATCGATGAGCAGTTCTTC. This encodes CASSLAPSGGIDEQFF.

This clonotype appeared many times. The CDR3 region has the DNA TGTGCCAGCAGCCGGGGACTAGCGGGCGGGGATACGCAGTATTTT. Protein product: CASSRGLAGGDTQYF. The V gene is TRBV7-2, the J gene TRBJ2-3; 12 bases are shared with TRBD2. Germline loops: CDR1 SGHTA, CDR2 FQGNSA. After removal of 5 bases from V and 6 bases from J, the junction contained 6 bases not matched to a gene. CDR3 length: 15 residues.